Presented here are 18 T cell receptor beta chains from one specimen sequenced in a study of control samples from healthy donors and cancer patients. The method was immunoSEQ multiplex PCR; TCRdb's version includes in-frame clones alone and lacks a portion of them. The data hold about 120,000 clones, with around nine tenths observed a single time. Sample: blood. Every receptor here comes from a man aged 18 to 29 in good health.

The CDR3 spells CASSPGYSYGYTF. DNA of the CDR3: TGTGCCAGCAGCCCAGGGTACAGCTATGGCTACACCTTC. The chain joins TRBV7-9 to TRBJ1-2; possible D gene TRBD1, 5 bases. The length of the CDR3 is 13 residues. Germline V CDR1 and CDR2: SEHNR, FQNEAQ (reference sequence). The V gene lost 5 bases and the J gene lost 4 bases, with 11 bases spanning the gap.

This chain joins TRBV19 and TRBJ1-2; 7 nucleotides align to TRBD1. V lost 3 bases to trimming and J lost 9 bases; unmatched junction nucleotides: 16. CDR3 length: 16 residues. Per germline, CDR1 LNHDA and CDR2 SQIVND (reference sequence). CDR3 DNA: TGTGCCAGTAGTATTTCGGCAGGGGGTAATCCCTCCCGCTACACCTTC. Its translation is CASSISAGGNPSRYTF.

CDR3 sequence (DNA): TGTGCCAGCAGCTTACGCGGTTACCCTCCCTCCTACGAGCAGTACTTC. Translating it yields CASSLRGYPPSYEQYF. The J gene is TRBJ2-7, the V gene TRBV7-6, with no clear D. The CDR3 covers 16 residues. Germline V gene data show CDR1 as SGHVS and CDR2 as FNYEAQ. Trimming stripped 2 bases from V and 0 bases from J, with 14 bases between.

In its sample, this clone was seen once. The gene calls are TRBV5-1 and TRBJ2-5, with D perhaps TRBD2 (6 bases). V shed 2 bases and J shed 2 bases, with 10 bases lying between them. Germline V gene data show CDR1 as SGHRS and CDR2 as YFSETQ. The CDR3 is 14 residues long. CDR3 loop: CASSFSRGQETQYF. CDR3 sequence (DNA): TGCGCCAGCAGCTTTTCTCGGGGGCAAGAGACCCAGTACTTC.

The CDR3 region has the DNA TGTGCCACCAGCAGAGATAGGGGAGCGGGAGAGACCCAGTACTTC. It codes for CATSRDRGAGETQYF. The rearrangement joins TRBV15 to TRBJ2-5; D may be TRBD2 (6 bases). The V end lost 0 bases, the J end lost 4 bases, and 12 bases lay between the germline ends. Germline V gives CDR1 LNHNV, CDR2 YYDKDF (reference sequence). The length of the CDR3 is 15 residues. Filled out from reference TRBV15 and TRBJ2-5, the complete variable domain reads DAMVIQNPRYQVTQFGKPVTLSCSQTLNHNVMYWYQQKSSQAPKLLFHYYDKDFNNEADTPDNFQSRRPNTSFCFLDIRSPGLGDTAMYLCATSRDRGAGETQYFGPGTRLLVL.

This clone has only a few counts. The chain combines TRBV15 with TRBJ1-5, with 7 bases aligning to TRBD1. The CDR3 loop spans 16 amino acids. Germline V gene data show CDR1 as LNHNV and CDR2 as YYDKDF (reference sequence). V dropped 1 base and J dropped 5; count of bases not matched to a gene: 8. DNA for the CDR3: TGTGCCACCAGCAGAGCCCAGGGAGGGGGCGATCAGCCCCAGCATTTT. Protein: CATSRAQGGGDQPQHF.

This clone has a single count. V and J are TRBV2 and TRBJ1-1; D not resolved. V was pared by 7 bases and J by 5 bases, with 14 bases between. CDR3 length: 13 amino acids. Germline V lookup: CDR1 SNHLY, CDR2 FYNNEI. CDR3 sequence (DNA): TGTGCCAGCACCGGGAAGGCGTGGACTGAAGCTTTCTTT. This translates into CASTGKAWTEAFF. Looking up the rest from reference TRBV2 and TRBJ1-1 gives the full variable domain: EPEVTQTPSHQVTQMGQEVILRCVPISNHLYFYWYRQILGQKVEFLVSFYNNEISEKSEIFDDQFSVERPDGSNFTLKIRSTKLEDSAMYFCASTGKAWTEAFFGQGTRLTVV.

This clone was observed a single time. The CDR3 spells CASSYSPDSFYGYTF. CDR3 nucleotide sequence: TGTGCCAGCAGTTACTCACCTGACAGTTTTTATGGCTACACCTTC. The rearrangement joins TRBV6-5 to TRBJ1-2, with a possible D match to TRBD1 (5 bases). The CDR3 sequence is 15 residues long. Looked up from germline, CDR1 is MNHEY and CDR2 is SVGAGI. The germline V and J ends were trimmed by 0 bases and 5 bases, with 13 bases remaining between them.

This chain uses TRBV3-1 (or the pseudogene TRBV3-2) with TRBJ1-4; 10 bases fit TRBD1. This CDR3 is built from 14 residues. The V gene's germline CDR1 is LGHDT and CDR2 YNNKEL (reference sequence). The V segment lost 3 bases and the J segment 8 bases; nucleotides outside the gene matches: 3. This CDR3 reads CASSHRDRGEKLFF. The CDR3 DNA sequence: TGTGCCAGCAGCCACCGGGACAGGGGCGAAAAACTGTTTTTT.

The V and J genes are TRBV5-4 and TRBJ2-5; D gene uncertain. With 0 bases removed from V and 0 bases from J, the gap between germline ends came to 3 bases. Germline CDR1 reads SGHNT; CDR2 reads YYREEE (reference sequence). The length of the CDR3 is 13 residues. As DNA, the CDR3 is TGTGCCAGCAGCTTGGCTAACCAAGAGACCCAGTACTTC. It is translated as CASSLANQETQYF. The whole variable domain, filled in from reference TRBV5-4 and TRBJ2-5, reads ETGVTQSPTHLIKTRGQQVTLRCSSQSGHNTVSWYQQALGQGPQFIFQYYREEENGRGNFPPRFSGLQFPNYSSELNVNALELDDSALYLCASSLANQETQYFGPGTRLLVL.

This clone was counted a single time. The chain joins TRBV5-1 to TRBJ2-7; 7 nucleotides line up with TRBD2. The CDR3 runs 14 residues. The V and J ends lost 3 bases and 6 bases, in that order; junction bases with no gene match: 9. Germline lookup yields CDR1 SGHRS and CDR2 YFSETQ. CDR3 protein: CASSSDVGGFEQYF. CDR3 bases: TGCGCCAGCAGCTCCGACGTCGGGGGGTTCGAGCAGTACTTC.

CDR3 in DNA: TGTGCCGGGGCACAGGGACCCCAAGGGGAGACCCAGTACTTC. As protein: CAGAQGPQGETQYF. The chain carries TRBV30 and TRBJ2-5; TRBD1 is a possible D gene (6 bases). The ends were cut back, 8 bases at V and 5 bases at J, with 21 bases in the middle. CDR1 and CDR2 (germline): GTSNPN, SVGIG (reference sequence). This CDR3 has 14 amino acids.

In DNA, the CDR3 is TGCAGTGCTAGGCCCCGTAATGGCTACACCTTC. Its translation: CSARPRNGYTF. The rearrangement links TRBV20-1 to TRBJ1-2, with D uncertain. The CDR3 has 11 residues. The germline gives CDR1 DFQATT, CDR2 SNEGSKA (reference sequence). V lost 3 bases and J lost 6, with 8 bases in between.

The CDR3: CASGRGGELFF. CDR3 nucleotides: TGTGCGTCGGGGCGGGGCGGGGAGCTGTTTTTT. The chain links TRBV6-5 to TRBJ2-2, with a weak D call TRBD2 (6 bases). The germline V gene has CDR1 MNHEY and CDR2 SVGAGI. This CDR3 is built from 11 residues.

The chain combines TRBV20-1 with TRBJ1-4, with unresolved D. From germline, CDR1 is DFQATT and CDR2 SNEGSKA (reference sequence). The CDR3 totals 11 residues. The ends were cut back, 6 bases at V and 8 bases at J, with 10 bases in the middle. CDR3 protein: CSAETLEKLFF. The CDR3 nucleotides read TGCAGTGCCGAGACATTGGAAAAACTGTTTTTT.

This chain uses TRBV19 with TRBJ1-2; 10 bases line up with TRBD1. The CDR3 consists of 15 residues. The V gene's germline CDR1 is LNHDA and CDR2 SQIVND (reference sequence). Trimming cost V 8 bases and J 7 bases; bases outside gene matches: 13. The CDR3 sequence: CASYSPGQGFFGYTF. CDR3 DNA sequence: TGTGCCAGTTACTCCCCGGGACAGGGGTTTTTTGGCTACACCTTC.

V gene TRBV6-1 combines with J gene TRBJ2-2, with D hard to call. The CDR3 consists of 14 residues. Germline lookup yields CDR1 MNHNS and CDR2 SASEGT. V dropped 3 bases and J dropped 4 bases, with 9 bases sitting between them. The CDR3 loop is CASSELGVTGELFF. The CDR3 bases are TGTGCCAGCAGTGAGCTGGGTGTCACCGGGGAGCTGTTTTTT.

This chain uses TRBV7-6 with TRBJ1-1, with 7 positions matching TRBD1. The CDR3 extends over 13 amino acids. Trimming cost V 1 base and J 7 bases; bases outside gene matches: 3. The germline V gene has CDR1 SGHVS and CDR2 FNYEAQ. In DNA form, the CDR3 reads TGTGCCAGCAGCTTAGAGGGGGCGGGTGAAGCTTTCTTT. This encodes CASSLEGAGEAFF.